This T cell receptor beta chain was captured in a study of shared clonotypes between healthy human individuals. In the study overall: CD4 naive cells filled three plates per donor, CD4 memory three, CD8 naive two and CD8 memory one.

This CDR3 is built from 17 residues. The J segment lost 4 bases and the V segment lost 0 bases, leaving 6 bases of the junction unmatched. CDR1 is SGHTA, CDR2 FQGNSA, per germline. Assay used: immunoSEQ multiplex PCR; TCRdb lists only in-frame clones, some missing. Of some 2 million clones listed, approximately 94% are singletons. Naive CD8 cells were CD45RO-negative, positively selected for CCR7, excluding terminally differentiated effector memory CD45RA+ cells. Donation came from healthy HIV-negative adults that had no recent acute infections or vaccinations. Study conclusions and caveats: Naive subsets typically showed greater estimated richness than memory subsets.

Notes on this clone: Its antigen is currently unknown.

The sequencing input was naive CD8+ T cells sorted from blood. J is TRBJ2-5 and V is TRBV7-2; 12 bases map to TRBD1. The sequence came from a man between 18 and 29 years old in good health. The chain's CDR3 is CASSLALRDRGLETQYF. CDR3 coding DNA: TGTGCCAGCAGCTTAGCGCTGCGGGACAGGGGGCTAGAGACCCAGTACTTC.